The source of this T cell receptor (beta chain) is a study of OX40 agonist ivuxolimab in advanced cancers. In the study overall: Ivuxolimab, an antibody that agonizes OX40 (CD134), was administered to the patients. Patients with prior anti-PD-1, anti-PD-L1 or anti-CTLA-4 therapy were eligible; about 40% had some.

Only in-frame clones appear in the TCRdb table, and some are missing; sequencing was by immunoSEQ multiplex PCR. The profile covers 81,000 or so clones, with around 89% appearing a single time and around 0.5% taken by the ten largest. The study's findings and limits: In general, CD8+ T cells held more expanded clones than CD4+ did, on average. Partial responders at 0.1-3.0 mg/kg had among the lowest clonal expansion.

V dropped 7 bases and J dropped 6 bases, with 16 bases sitting between them. In germline, CDR1 is LNHDA, CDR2 SQIVND (reference sequence). CDR3 length: 14 amino acids. As to this clone: The antigen is not known.

Sequenced material: CD4+ or CD8+ T cells sorted from blood, taken in a trial of the OX40 agonist ivuxolimab. The gene calls are TRBV19 and TRBJ2-1, with D uncertain. This clonotype was obtained from an adult with an advanced solid tumor such as melanoma, head and neck, liver or kidney cancer. The CDR3 region has the DNA TGTGCCAGTATGGGGAACCCCCCTGTCAATGAGCAGTTCTTC. It encodes CASMGNPPVNEQFF.